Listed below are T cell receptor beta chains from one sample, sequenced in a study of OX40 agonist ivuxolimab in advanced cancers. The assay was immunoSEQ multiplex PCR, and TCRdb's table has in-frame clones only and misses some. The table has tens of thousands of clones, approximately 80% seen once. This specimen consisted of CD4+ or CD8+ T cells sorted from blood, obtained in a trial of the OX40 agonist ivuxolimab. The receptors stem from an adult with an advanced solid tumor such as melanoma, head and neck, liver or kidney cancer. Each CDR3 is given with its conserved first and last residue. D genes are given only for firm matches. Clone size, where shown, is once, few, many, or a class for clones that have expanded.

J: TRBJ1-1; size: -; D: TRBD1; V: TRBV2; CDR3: CASRGQGEGYSEAFF; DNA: TGTGCCAGCAGGGGACAGGGGGAAGGTTATTCTGAAGCTTTCTTT
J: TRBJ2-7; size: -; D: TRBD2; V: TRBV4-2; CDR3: CASSRTSGYYEQYF; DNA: TGTGCCAGCAGCCGGACTAGCGGCTACTACGAGCAGTACTTC
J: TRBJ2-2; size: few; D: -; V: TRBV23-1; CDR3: CASSQSLVGLLNTGELFF; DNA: TGCGCCAGCAGTCAATCGCTCGTAGGACTCTTGAACACCGGGGAGCTGTTTTTT
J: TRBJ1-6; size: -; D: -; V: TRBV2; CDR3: CASTYREYSPLHF; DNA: TGTGCCAGCACATACAGGGAGTATTCACCCCTCCACTTT
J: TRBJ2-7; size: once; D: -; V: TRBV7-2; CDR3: CASSLAGGRSYEQYF; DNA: TGTGCCAGCAGCTTAGCGGGAGGCCGTTCCTACGAGCAGTACTTC
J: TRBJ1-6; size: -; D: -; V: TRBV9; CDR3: CASSVSGTENSPLHF; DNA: TGTGCCAGCAGCGTGTCGGGGACCGAGAATTCACCCCTCCACTTT
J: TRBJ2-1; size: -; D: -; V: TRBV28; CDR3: CASSLGGSSYNEQFF; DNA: TGTGCCAGCAGTTTAGGGGGTAGCTCCTACAATGAGCAGTTCTTC
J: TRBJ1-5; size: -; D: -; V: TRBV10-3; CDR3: CAISETGGASNQPQHF; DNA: TGTGCCATCAGTGAGACGGGGGGGGCGAGCAATCAGCCCCAGCATTTT
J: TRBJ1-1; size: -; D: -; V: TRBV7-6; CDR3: CASSKYRNTEAFF; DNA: TGTGCCAGCAGCAAATACAGGAACACTGAAGCTTTCTTT
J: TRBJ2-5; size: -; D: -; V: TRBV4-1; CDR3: CASSVVIGLSETQYF; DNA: TGCGCCAGCAGCGTAGTGATAGGGTTGTCGGAGACCCAGTACTTC
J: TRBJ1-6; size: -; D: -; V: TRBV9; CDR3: CASSPRTDSPLHF; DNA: TGTGCCAGCAGCCCACGGACAGACTCACCCCTCCACTTT
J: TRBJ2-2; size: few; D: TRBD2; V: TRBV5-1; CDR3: CASSPGRTGGTGELFF; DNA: TGCGCCAGCAGCCCAGGTCGAACGGGAGGAACCGGGGAGCTGTTTTTT
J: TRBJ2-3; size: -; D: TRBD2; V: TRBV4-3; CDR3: CASSQKLASSTDTQYF; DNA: TGCGCCAGCAGCCAAAAACTAGCGAGTAGCACAGATACGCAGTATTTT
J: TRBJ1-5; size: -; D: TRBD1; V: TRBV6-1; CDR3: CASSADRVDQPQHF; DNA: TGTGCCAGCAGTGCGGACAGGGTCGATCAGCCCCAGCATTTT
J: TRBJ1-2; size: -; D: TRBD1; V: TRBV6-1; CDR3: CASSARGQGMGYTF; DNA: TGTGCCAGCAGTGCCCGGGGACAGGGGATGGGCTACACCTTC
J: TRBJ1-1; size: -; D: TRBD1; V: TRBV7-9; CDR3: CASSTNRGRPTEAFF; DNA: TGTGCCAGCAGCACTAACAGGGGGCGCCCCACTGAAGCTTTCTTT
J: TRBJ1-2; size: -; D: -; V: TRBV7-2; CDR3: CASSFGASYGYTF; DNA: TGTGCCAGCAGCTTCGGGGCTTCCTATGGCTACACCTTC
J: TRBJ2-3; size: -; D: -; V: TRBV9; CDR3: CASSSFTDTQYF; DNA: TGTGCCAGCAGCTCCTTCACAGATACGCAGTATTTT
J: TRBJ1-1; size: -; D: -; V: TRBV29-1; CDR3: CSVDTSFSAGAFF; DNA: TGCAGCGTTGACACTAGCTTTTCTGCTGGGGCTTTCTTT
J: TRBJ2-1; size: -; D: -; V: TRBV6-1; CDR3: CASSWSGNEQFF; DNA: TGTGCCAGCAGTTGGAGTGGCAATGAGCAGTTCTTC
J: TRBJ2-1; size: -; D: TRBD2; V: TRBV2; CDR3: CASMLLAGGQFF; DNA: TGTGCCAGCATGCTGCTAGCGGGAGGGCAGTTCTTC
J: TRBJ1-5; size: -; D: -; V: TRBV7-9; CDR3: CASSLDVMGPQHF; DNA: TGTGCCAGCAGCTTAGACGTAATGGGGCCCCAGCATTTT
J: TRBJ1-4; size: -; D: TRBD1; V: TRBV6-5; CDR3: CASSFRQGHNEKLLF; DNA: TGTGCCAGCAGTTTCCGACAGGGACATAATGAAAAACTGCTTTTT
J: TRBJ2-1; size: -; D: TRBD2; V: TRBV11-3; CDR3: CASSVAGGYNEQFF; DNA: TGTGCCAGCAGTGTAGCGGGAGGCTACAATGAGCAGTTCTTC
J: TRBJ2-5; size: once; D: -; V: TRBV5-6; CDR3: CASSLTAQETQYF; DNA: TGTGCCAGCAGCCTGACAGCTCAAGAGACCCAGTACTTC
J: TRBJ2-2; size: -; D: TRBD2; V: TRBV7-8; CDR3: CASSLGGLAANTGELFF; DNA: TGTGCCAGCAGCTTAGGGGGACTAGCAGCGAACACCGGGGAGCTGTTTTTT
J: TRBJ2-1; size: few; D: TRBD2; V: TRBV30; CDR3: CAWSDWGLDSRWGNEQFF; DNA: TGTGCCTGGAGTGATTGGGGACTAGATTCTCGGTGGGGCAATGAGCAGTTCTTC
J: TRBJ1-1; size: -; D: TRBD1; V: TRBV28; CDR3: CASSVDRLRTEAFF; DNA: TGTGCCAGCAGTGTGGACAGGCTTCGCACTGAAGCTTTCTTT
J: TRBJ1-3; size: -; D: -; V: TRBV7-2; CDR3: CASSVSGNTIYF; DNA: TGTGCCAGCAGCGTTTCTGGAAACACCATATATTTT
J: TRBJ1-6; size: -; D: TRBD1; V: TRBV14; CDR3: CASQGQGYAPLHF; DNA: TGTGCCAGCCAGGGACAGGGGTATGCACCCCTCCACTTT
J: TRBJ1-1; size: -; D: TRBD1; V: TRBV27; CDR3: CASSLDWTGNTEAFF; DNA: TGTGCCAGCAGTTTAGATTGGACAGGGAACACTGAAGCTTTCTTT
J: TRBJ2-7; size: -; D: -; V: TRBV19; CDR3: CASSSGTATYEQYF; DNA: TGTGCCAGTAGTAGCGGGACGGCTACCTACGAGCAGTACTTC
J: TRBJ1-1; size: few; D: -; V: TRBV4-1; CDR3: CASSPGPHPPEAFF; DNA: TGCGCCAGCAGCCCCGGACCCCACCCACCTGAAGCTTTCTTT
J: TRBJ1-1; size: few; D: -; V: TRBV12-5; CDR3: CASGLVLSPRESYVNTEAFF; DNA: TGTGCTAGTGGTTTGGTACTCTCCCCGAGGGAAAGCTATGTGAACACTGAAGCTTTCTTT
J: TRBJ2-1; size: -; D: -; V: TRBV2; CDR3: CASSEQLDSEQFF; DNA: TGTGCCAGCAGTGAACAGCTAGACAGTGAGCAGTTCTTC
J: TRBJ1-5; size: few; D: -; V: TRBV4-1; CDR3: CASSRSGQGANQPQHF; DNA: TGCGCCAGCAGCCGCTCGGGACAAGGGGCCAATCAGCCCCAGCATTTT
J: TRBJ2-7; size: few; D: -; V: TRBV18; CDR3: CASSSSGLEQYF; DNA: TGTGCCAGCTCCTCCTCGGGGCTTGAACAGTACTTC
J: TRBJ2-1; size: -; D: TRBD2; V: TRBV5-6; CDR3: CASSLGTSRNEQFF; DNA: TGTGCCAGCAGCTTGGGGACTAGTCGCAATGAGCAGTTCTTC
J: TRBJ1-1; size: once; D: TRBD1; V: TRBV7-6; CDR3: CASSLGTGGTTEAFF; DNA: TGTGCCAGCAGCTTAGGGACAGGGGGAACTACTGAAGCTTTCTTT
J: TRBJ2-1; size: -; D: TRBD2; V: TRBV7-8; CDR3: CASTPSFPKSGRSRGDEQFF; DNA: TGTGCCAGCACGCCCTCGTTCCCGAAGAGCGGGAGGTCTAGGGGGGATGAGCAGTTCTTC
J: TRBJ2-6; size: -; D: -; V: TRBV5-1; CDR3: CASSFDSRSGANVLTF; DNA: TGCGCCAGCAGCTTTGACAGTCGCTCTGGGGCCAACGTCCTGACTTTC
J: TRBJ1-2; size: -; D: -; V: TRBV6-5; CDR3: CASSSGQHLPGGYTF; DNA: TGTGCCAGCAGTTCAGGACAGCACTTACCCGGGGGCTACACCTTC
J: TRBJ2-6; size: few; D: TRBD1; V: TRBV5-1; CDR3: CASSLEGTGSGANVLTF; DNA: TGCGCCAGCAGCTTGGAGGGGACAGGGTCTGGGGCCAACGTCCTGACTTTC
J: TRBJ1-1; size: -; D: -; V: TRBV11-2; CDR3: CASSLQGMNTEAFF; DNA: TGTGCCAGCAGCTTACAGGGTATGAACACTGAAGCTTTCTTT
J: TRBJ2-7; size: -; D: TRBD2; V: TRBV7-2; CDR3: CASSLETGTSREF; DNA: TGTGCCAGCAGCTTAGAGACCGGGACTAGCAGGGAGTTC
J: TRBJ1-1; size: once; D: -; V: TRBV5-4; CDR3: CASSLVSGRADTEAFF; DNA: TGTGCCAGCAGCTTGGTTTCTGGCAGGGCGGACACTGAAGCTTTCTTT
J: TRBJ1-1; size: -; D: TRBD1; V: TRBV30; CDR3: CAWSRDRGTEAFF; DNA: TGTGCCTGGAGCCGGGACAGGGGTACTGAAGCTTTCTTT
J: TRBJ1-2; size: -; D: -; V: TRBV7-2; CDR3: CASSLGTAGYTF; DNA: TGTGCCAGCAGCTTAGGGACGGCCGGCTACACCTTC
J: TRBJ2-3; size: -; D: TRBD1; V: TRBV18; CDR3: CASSRGTGSSTDTQYF; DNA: TGTGCCAGCTCACGAGGGACAGGGTCGTCCACAGATACGCAGTATTTT
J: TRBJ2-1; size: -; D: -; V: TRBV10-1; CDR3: CASSERQSYNEQFF; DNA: TGCGCCAGCAGTGAAAGACAGTCCTACAATGAGCAGTTCTTC
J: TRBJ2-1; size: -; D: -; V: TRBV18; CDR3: CASSKTYDYNEQFF; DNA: TGTGCCAGCTCTAAAACCTACGATTACAATGAGCAGTTCTTC
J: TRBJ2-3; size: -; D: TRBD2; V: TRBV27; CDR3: CASRDGLVSTDTQYF; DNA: TGTGCCAGCAGGGACGGACTAGTAAGCACAGATACGCAGTATTTT
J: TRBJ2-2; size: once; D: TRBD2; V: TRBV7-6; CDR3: CASSTQTSAGELFF; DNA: TGTGCCAGCAGCACCCAAACTAGCGCCGGGGAGCTGTTTTTT